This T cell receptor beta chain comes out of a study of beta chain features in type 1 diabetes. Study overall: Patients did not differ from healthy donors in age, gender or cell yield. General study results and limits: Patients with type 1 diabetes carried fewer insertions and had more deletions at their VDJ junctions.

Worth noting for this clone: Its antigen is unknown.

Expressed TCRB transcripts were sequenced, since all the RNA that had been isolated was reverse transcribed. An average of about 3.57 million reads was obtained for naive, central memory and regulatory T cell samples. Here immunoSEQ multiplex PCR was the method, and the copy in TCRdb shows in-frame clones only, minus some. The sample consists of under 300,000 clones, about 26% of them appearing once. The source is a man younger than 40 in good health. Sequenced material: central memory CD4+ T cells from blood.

The CDR3 spells CASSLAATRGADTQYF. The CDR3, as DNA: TGTGCCAGCAGCTTGGCTGCCACACGCGGGGCAGATACGCAGTATTTT. The V and J genes are TRBV5-4 and TRBJ2-3, with D perhaps matching TRBD2 (6 bases). The CDR3 loop spans 16 amino acids. V gave up 0 bases and J gave up 4 bases, with 15 bases separating them. Per germline, CDR1 SGHNT and CDR2 YYREEE (reference sequence).